This TCR beta chain stems from a study of radiotherapy plus CTLA-4 blockade in lung cancer. Produced via immunoSEQ multiplex PCR; TCRdb's table is partial and in-frame only. In the table there are about 110,000 clones, over 65% of which are singletons. Deletions cut 7 bases from V and 6 bases from J, with 19 bases between. This CDR3 is built from 15 residues. Germline V gives CDR1 MNHEY, CDR2 SVGAGI. The specimen was peripheral blood, collected from a patient treated with radiotherapy plus ipilimumab. This clonotype was obtained from a human donor with non-small cell lung cancer that progressed on radiotherapy plus ipilimumab. Some clones in this sample may be carry-over from other donors' samples. The chain carries TRBV6-5 and TRBJ2-1; possibly TRBD2 for D (5 bases). CDR3 in DNA: TGTGCCAGCACCCTAAGACTAAACCCGGCCAATGAGCAGTTCTTC. Translation gives CASTLRLNPANEQFF.